The present T cell receptor (beta chain) was sequenced within a study of T-cell memory formation after mild COVID-19. Notes on the study in general: Clones from the second wave (peaking day 37) had unconfirmed SARS-CoV-2 specificity. CD4+ clones that contracted lay mainly in CM and EM; CD8+ ones lay in EMRA.

Each CDR3 protein is one row after TCRdb ran MiXCR on the 5' RACE reads. The table lists 55,000 to 75,000 distinct CDR3 sequences, about 27% of them singletons. This CDR3 contains 17 residues. Germline CDR1 MGHRA, CDR2 YSYEKL. V gave up 4 bases and J gave up 3 bases; unmatched junction bases: 5. Remarks on this clonotype: The antigen is unknown.

This chain connects TRBV4-1 to TRBJ2-2, with TRBD2 identical over 13 bases. The source material was PBMCs or a T cell subset sorted from them (not recorded which). The receptor was isolated from a man in his late teens or twenties who had mild COVID-19 (a few samples of this study predate the infection). Cell type and time point are not known. The CDR3 sequence: CASSRGLAGEDTGELFF. The CDR3 DNA reads TGCGCCAGCAGCCGAGGACTAGCGGGGGAAGACACCGGGGAGCTGTTTTTT.